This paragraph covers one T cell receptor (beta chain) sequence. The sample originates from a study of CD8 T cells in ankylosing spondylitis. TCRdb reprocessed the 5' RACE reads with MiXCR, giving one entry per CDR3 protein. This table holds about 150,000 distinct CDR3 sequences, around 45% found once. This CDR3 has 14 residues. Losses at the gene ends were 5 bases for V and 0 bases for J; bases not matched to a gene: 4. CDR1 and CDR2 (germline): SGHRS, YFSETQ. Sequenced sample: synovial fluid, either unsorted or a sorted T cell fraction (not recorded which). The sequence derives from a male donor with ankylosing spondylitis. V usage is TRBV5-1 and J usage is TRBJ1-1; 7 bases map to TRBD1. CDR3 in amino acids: CASRSGTVNTEAFF. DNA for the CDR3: TGCGCCAGCAGGTCGGGGACAGTGAACACTGAAGCTTTCTTT.